This T cell receptor (beta chain) was captured by sequencing in a study of blood T cell repertoires in COVID-19. Study context: The United States, Italy and Spain provided the acute and convalescent COVID-19 samples. PBMCs, B-cell-depleted T cells, or T cells provided the cDNA or gDNA that made up the material.

In the original workflow: Estimation of nucleated cell counts relied on the amplification of reference gene primers. Using immunoSEQ multiplex PCR, the repertoire was profiled, and TCRdb retains in-frame clones only, with some absent. V and J calls and clone size are as listed in that table; D and trimming were resolved from the DNA. Among 200,000 to 250,000 clones, roughly 82% were seen once, and the ten largest hold about 9%. Germline V CDR1 and CDR2: SGHNT, YENEEA. This CDR3 is 14 amino acids long. The V and J ends lost 4 bases and 6 bases, in that order; junction bases with no gene match: 7. The chain joins TRBV11-3 to TRBJ2-7; 9 nucleotides line up with TRBD1. The sample was peripheral blood. This receptor was taken from a man between 50 and 59 years old with active or convalescent COVID-19. The CDR3 loop is CASSSGQGRIEQYF. Written as DNA, the CDR3 is TGTGCCAGCAGCTCGGGACAGGGTAGAATCGAGCAGTACTTC. Full variable domain (remainder filled in from reference TRBV11-3 and TRBJ2-7): EAGVVQSPRYKIIEKKQPVAFWCNPISGHNTLYWYLQNLGQGPELLIRYENEEAVDDSQLPKDRFSAERLKGVDSTLKIQPAELGDSAVYLCASSSGQGRIEQYFGPGTRLTVT.